Listed here are 18 T cell receptor beta chains from one sample, sequenced in a study of blood T cell repertoires in COVID-19. The repertoire was sequenced with immunoSEQ multiplex PCR; TCRdb's copy has only in-frame clones and lacks some. The data show several thousand clones, with around 70% seen just once and 20% to 25% held by the top ten. The sequenced sample consisted of peripheral blood. The receptors derive from a man in his 70s with active COVID-19.

The rearrangement uses TRBV7-9 and TRBJ2-1; 7 bases align to TRBD1. Germline assignment: CDR1 SEHNR and CDR2 FQNEAQ (reference sequence). CDR3 length: 16 amino acids. J lost 6 bases, V lost 1 base, and 9 bases had no gene match. The CDR3 bases are TGTGCCAGCAGCTTAGTCTGGCAGGGGGTAGTCAATGAGCAGTTCTTC. Translation gives CASSLVWQGVVNEQFF.

The V call is TRBV21-1, the J call TRBJ1-2; TRBD1, as called in the table, went unchecked against the DNA. TRBV21-1 is noted as a pseudogene. CDR3 length: 12 residues. Written as DNA, the CDR3 is TGTGCCGGCCTCAGGGGACAGGGTGGCTACACCTTC. This sequence encodes CAGLRGQGGYTF.

This clone counts as medium-sized (0.01 to 0.1%). The V and J genes are TRBV2 and TRBJ1-5; possible D gene TRBD1, 5 bases. This CDR3 is built from 13 residues. Germline V gives CDR1 SNHLY, CDR2 FYNNEI. The ends were cut back, 7 bases at V and 6 bases at J, with 13 bases in the middle. CDR3 in amino acids: CASTTEGRQPQHF. In DNA form, the CDR3 reads TGTGCCAGCACCACGGAGGGGCGTCAGCCCCAGCATTTT.

This rearrangement joins TRBV7-6 to TRBJ1-1; possibly TRBD1 for D (5 bases). With 1 base removed from V and 7 bases from J, the gap between germline ends came to 13 bases. The CDR3 contains 14 residues. Germline V CDR1 and CDR2: SGHVS, FNYEAQ. CDR3 amino acids: CASSLEETAFEAFF. The DNA of the CDR3 is TGTGCCAGCAGCTTAGAGGAGACAGCCTTTGAAGCTTTCTTT.

The chain employs TRBV6-5 and TRBJ2-1; D is perhaps TRBD2 (7 bases). Germline V lookup: CDR1 MNHEY, CDR2 SVGAGI. Deletions cut 7 bases from V and 4 bases from J, with 14 bases between. The CDR3 totals 14 residues. The CDR3 nucleotides read TGTGCCAGCAAGAGGACTAGGGGGTACAATGAGCAGTTCTTC. It specifies CASKRTRGYNEQFF.

Only one count was recorded for this clone. The J gene is TRBJ1-1, the V gene TRBV4-2; possible D gene TRBD1, 5 bases. In germline, CDR1 is LGHNA, CDR2 YNFKEQ. V lost 0 bases and J lost 8, with 13 bases in between. This CDR3 spans 14 amino acids. CDR3 DNA: TGTGCCAGCAGCCAAGAATGGGGACTTAGGGAAGCTTTCTTT. Encoded protein: CASSQEWGLREAFF.

The rearrangement uses TRBV19 and TRBJ2-3; possible D gene TRBD2, 6 bases. The germline V and J ends were trimmed by 3 bases and 3 bases, with 13 bases remaining between them. CDR3 length: 15 amino acids. Germline CDR1 is LNHDA and CDR2 is SQIVND (reference sequence). The CDR3 protein is CASSIRRVRTDTQYF. The CDR3 nucleotides are TGTGCCAGTAGTATTCGGAGGGTTAGGACAGATACGCAGTATTTT.

The rearrangement links TRBV29-1 to TRBJ2-3, with D perhaps matching TRBD1 (5 bases). The CDR3 runs 17 residues. Trimming took 1 base from V and 3 from J, leaving 20 bases between them. The germline V gene encodes CDR1 SQVTM and CDR2 ANQGSEA. CDR3 residues: CSVEGSFRQGRTDTQYF. As DNA, the CDR3 is TGCAGCGTTGAAGGTTCTTTTAGGCAGGGTCGAACAGATACGCAGTATTTT.

The J gene is TRBJ2-5, the V gene TRBV10-1; D is ambiguous. Trimming pared 6 bases from V and 3 bases from J, leaving 5 bases between. Germline V CDR1 and CDR2: WNHNN, SYGVQD (reference sequence). The CDR3 contains 11 residues. CDR3 coding DNA: TGCGCCAGCAGCGTAAAAGAGACCCAGTACTTC. This gives the protein CASSVKETQYF.

V usage is TRBV11-3 and J usage is TRBJ2-1; a weak D match, TRBD2 (5 bases). The V end was cut by 2 bases, the J end by 7 bases, with 12 bases between. The CDR3 is 14 amino acids. Germline CDR1 reads SGHNT; CDR2 reads YENEEA. The DNA for the CDR3 is TGTGCCAGCAGCTTACGCGCTAGCACGAATGAGCAGTTCTTC. This gives the protein CASSLRASTNEQFF.

This clone showed up just a few times. V and J are TRBV11-2 and TRBJ1-1; D is undetermined. The CDR3 spans 16 residues. Trimming left V 5 bases short and J 1 base short, with 17 bases between. Germline V lookup: CDR1 SGHAT, CDR2 FQNNGV. CDR3 DNA: TGTGCCAGCAGCCAAGACCCCGGCGGTCAGAACACTGAAGCTTTCTTT. Translating it yields CASSQDPGGQNTEAFF.

This clone occurred once. J is TRBJ2-5 and V is TRBV5-4; maybe TRBD2 (7 bases). The CDR3 is 15 residues long. Trimming shortened V by 4 bases and J by 1 base, and 14 bases separated the two germline ends. Germline V CDR1 and CDR2: SGHNT, YYREEE (reference sequence). The CDR3 sequence: CASSPGAGAQETQYF. The CDR3 bases are TGTGCCAGCAGCCCGGGGGCGGGGGCCCAAGAGACCCAGTACTTC.

This clone was observed a few times. This chain connects TRBV3-1 (or the pseudogene TRBV3-2) to TRBJ1-2, with unresolved D. V shed 2 bases and J shed 6 bases, with 10 bases lying between them. In germline, CDR1 is LGHDT, CDR2 YNNKEL (reference sequence). CDR3 size: 13 residues. For the CDR3, the DNA is TGTGCCAGCAGCCAATACAGTCGCGATGGCTACACCTTC. This codes for CASSQYSRDGYTF.

The chain employs TRBV5-5 and TRBJ2-5; D call uncertain. V gave up 2 bases and J gave up 5 bases, with 7 bases separating them. This CDR3 has 12 amino acids. The germline gives CDR1 SGHKS, CDR2 YYEKEE (reference sequence). The CDR3 spells CASSFSVETQYF. CDR3 in DNA: TGTGCCAGCAGCTTCTCGGTGGAGACCCAGTACTTC. The whole variable domain, remainder taken from reference TRBV5-5 and TRBJ2-5, is DAGVTQSPTHLIKTRGQQVTLRCSPISGHKSVSWYQQVLGQGPQFIFQYYEKEERGRGNFPDRFSARQFPNYSSELNVNALLLGDSALYLCASSFSVETQYFGPGTRLLVL.

In DNA form, the CDR3 reads TGTGCCAGCAGCTTAGTTCTAGCGGGGGCATCGGAGACCCAGTACTTC. It yields the protein CASSLVLAGASETQYF. The rearrangement joins TRBV7-6 to TRBJ2-5; the match to TRBD2 covers 10 bases. V shed 1 base and J 5 bases; nucleotides not matched to a gene: 7. This CDR3 region has 16 residues. Germline CDR1 reads SGHVS; CDR2 reads FNYEAQ.

The rearrangement links TRBV7-2 to TRBJ1-5, with D perhaps TRBD1 (6 bases). This CDR3 is 16 amino acids long. Germline loops: CDR1 SGHTA, CDR2 FQGNSA. Trimming left V 2 bases short and J 5 bases short, with 16 bases between. The chain's CDR3 is CASSLRGGGRHQPQHF. As DNA, the CDR3 is TGTGCCAGCAGCTTAAGAGGGGGGGGTAGGCATCAGCCCCAGCATTTT.

The chain has TRBV7-9 and TRBJ2-1, with 11 bases lining up with TRBD2. Germline V CDR1 and CDR2: SEHNR, FQNEAQ (reference sequence). V dropped 4 bases and J dropped 7; count of bases not matched to a gene: 12. The CDR3 is made up of 17 amino acids. In nucleotides, the CDR3 is TGTGCCAGCAGCTCCGCCAAGACTAGCGGGGCGTCAAATGAGCAGTTCTTC. Its translation is CASSSAKTSGASNEQFF.

This rearrangement joins TRBV16 to TRBJ1-5; no clear D. CDR1 is KGHSY and CDR2 is FQNENV in the germline V gene. This CDR3 contains 13 residues. V lost 3 bases and J 5 bases, leaving 8 bases between the germline ends. The CDR3 sequence: CASSQFQDQPQHF. In DNA, the CDR3 is TGTGCCAGCAGCCAGTTTCAGGATCAGCCCCAGCATTTT.